The source of this T cell receptor beta chain is a study of T cell clonotyping in hematopoietic cell transplantation. Notes on the study in general: Broader posttransplant TCR repertoire diversity was predicted by graft donor and pretransplant recipient Inverse Simpson Index values. After transplant, recipient diversity fell while pathologically expanded clonotypes grew through day 180.

As regards this clone: The target antigen is unknown.

CDR1 MDHEN and CDR2 SYDVKM come from the germline V gene. The CDR3 consists of 13 residues. Trimming took off 11 bases at V and 1 base at J, with 14 bases between the two ends. Assay used: immunoSEQ multiplex PCR; TCRdb lists only in-frame clones, some missing. Seen here are 20,000 to 30,000 clones, approximately 82% observed once, and the top ten hold roughly 24%. Time point denoted: recipient sample about 28 days before transplant, after cytoreduction. The clonotype comes from a woman aged 60 to 75 with acute myeloid leukemia. Some clones in this sample may be carry-over from other donors' samples. The chain recombines TRBV28 with TRBJ1-2, with D perhaps matching TRBD1 (5 bases). This specimen was peripheral blood mononuclear cells, taken before stem cell transplant. CDR3 in DNA: TGTGCCGGGGGAAAAACAGTTAACTATGGCTACACCTTC. This gives the protein CAGGKTVNYGYTF.